This entry lists 22 T cell receptor beta chains sequenced from one sample in a study of cytomegalovirus exposure and HLA in healthy donors. The PCR had 60 Vbeta and 13 Jbeta primers. Sequencing was performed with immunoSEQ multiplex PCR; in TCRdb, only in-frame clones are kept and a portion is missing. Of about 110,000 clones in the sample, 60% to 85% were seen once. The sample comprised PBMCs. All receptors come from a woman in her sixties or seventies in good health and CMV-seropositive.

This clone has only a few counts. The chain joins TRBV18 to TRBJ2-3, with 9 bases matching TRBD2. Germline V CDR1 and CDR2: KGHSH, LQKENI. The V and J ends lost 1 base and 3 bases, in that order; junction bases with no gene match: 8. The CDR3 spans 17 residues. The CDR3 here is CASSPLSSGSWTDTQYF. The CDR3 coding sequence is TGTGCCAGCTCACCACTAAGTAGCGGGAGTTGGACAGATACGCAGTATTTT.

This sequence joins TRBV5-1 and TRBJ2-5; 9 nucleotides line up with TRBD2. TRBJ2-7 explains the end of the DNA better; the J call may be wrong. The CDR3 has 16 residues. Looked up from germline, CDR1 is SGHRS and CDR2 is YFSETQ. The CDR3 here is CASSSSERGDSYEQYF. CDR3 DNA: TGCGCCAGCAGCTCTTCGGAGCGGGGGGATTCTTACGAGCAGTACTTC.

The CDR3 region is CASRGTDYTGELFF. The DNA for the CDR3 is TGTGCCAGCAGGGGGACAGACTACACCGGGGAGCTGTTTTTT. The V and J genes are TRBV2 and TRBJ2-2; 7 positions agree with TRBD1. CDR3 size: 14 residues. The germline V gene has CDR1 SNHLY and CDR2 FYNNEI. J lost 3 bases, V lost 6 bases, and 4 bases had no gene match.

The chain is built from TRBV19 and TRBJ1-4; no clear D gene. CDR1 LNHDA and CDR2 SQIVND come from the germline V gene (reference sequence). This CDR3 contains 15 residues. V gave up 5 bases and J gave up 1 base, with 11 bases separating them. CDR3 sequence (DNA): TGTGCCAGTAGTGCCTACCGACAAACTAATGAAAAACTGTTTTTT. Translation: CASSAYRQTNEKLFF.

V usage is TRBV7-9 and J usage is TRBJ2-5; 16 nucleotides agree with TRBD2. The V gene end was trimmed by 3 bases and the J gene end by 5 bases; junction bases not matched to a gene: 3. The CDR3 has 16 amino acids. CDR1 is SEHNR, CDR2 FQNEAQ, per germline (reference sequence). Here the CDR3 DNA reads TGTGCCAGCAGCTTGGGACTAGCGGGAGGGCCGGAGACCCAGTACTTC. Its translation is CASSLGLAGGPETQYF.

V gene TRBV5-1 combines with J gene TRBJ2-1; 7 bases fit TRBD2. Germline V lookup: CDR1 SGHRS, CDR2 YFSETQ. Unmatched junction bases numbered 11, after V lost 0 bases and J lost 2 bases. The CDR3 sequence is 18 residues long. The CDR3 coding sequence is TGCGCCAGCAGCTTGGGGGTTGAGTGGGAGGGGACCTACAATGAGCAGTTCTTC. Protein: CASSLGVEWEGTYNEQFF.

This rearrangement joins TRBV7-9 to TRBJ1-2; D is possibly TRBD1 (5 bases). CDR1 is SEHNR, CDR2 FQNEAQ, per germline (reference sequence). The CDR3 runs 13 residues. The germline V and J ends were trimmed by 3 bases and 7 bases, with 12 bases remaining between them. This CDR3 is CASSFTGDPGYTF. In nucleotides, the CDR3 is TGTGCCAGCAGCTTTACAGGCGACCCTGGCTACACCTTC.

This clone has only one observation. V is TRBV5-1 and J is TRBJ2-5, with D perhaps TRBD1 (5 bases). V lost 5 bases, J lost 0 bases, and 11 bases lay in between. The CDR3 length is 14 residues. Per the germline V gene, CDR1 is SGHRS and CDR2 is YFSETQ. CDR3: CASRDWGYQETQYF. CDR3 nucleotides: TGCGCCAGCAGAGACTGGGGCTACCAAGAGACCCAGTACTTC. The full variable domain, with the rest looked up from reference TRBV5-1 and TRBJ2-5, is KAGVTQTPRYLIKTRGQQVTLSCSPISGHRSVSWYQQTPGQGLQFLFEYFSETQRNKGNFPGRFSGRQFSNSRSEMNVSTLELGDSALYLCASRDWGYQETQYFGPGTRLLVL.

J is TRBJ1-3 and V is TRBV6-5; TRBD1 might be the D (5 bases). Trimming shortened V by 5 bases and J by 0 bases, and 11 bases separated the two germline ends. From germline, CDR1 is MNHEY and CDR2 SVGAGI. This CDR3 has 15 amino acids. CDR3 sequence (DNA): TGTGCCAGCAGTCCACAGGTCCACTCTGGAAACACCATATATTTT. Amino acid sequence: CASSPQVHSGNTIYF.

This chain uses TRBV2 with TRBJ1-6; weak D call: TRBD1 (6 bases). Trimming removed 6 bases at V and 5 bases at J, with 17 bases between. The CDR3 has 16 residues. Germline loops: CDR1 SNHLY, CDR2 FYNNEI. The CDR3 DNA follows: TGTGCCAGCAGCCAGCGACAGGCCATGAATAATTCACCCCTCCACTTT. It yields the protein CASSQRQAMNNSPLHF.

CDR3: CAGKPGQATPAFF. The DNA for the CDR3 is TGTGCCGGGAAACCGGGACAAGCAACCCCGGCTTTCTTT. The chain combines TRBV6-6 with TRBJ1-1; possibly TRBD1 for D (6 bases). The CDR3 covers 13 residues. The V gene's germline CDR1 is MNHNY and CDR2 SVGAGI (reference sequence). The V gene lost 11 bases and the J gene lost 11 bases, with 24 bases spanning the gap.

The chain recombines TRBV28 with TRBJ2-7; possibly TRBD1 for D (6 bases). CDR1 MDHEN and CDR2 SYDVKM come from the germline V gene. The CDR3 is 15 amino acids. The V gene lost 1 base and the J gene lost 6 bases, with 16 bases spanning the gap. The CDR3 DNA follows: TGTGCCAGCAGTTTATACAGGGTTACGGCTCGCGAGCAGTACTTC. It codes for CASSLYRVTAREQYF.

V usage is TRBV7-9 and J usage is TRBJ2-1, with 14 bases that match TRBD2. This CDR3 spans 19 amino acids. Germline V gives CDR1 SEHNR, CDR2 FQNEAQ (reference sequence). V shed 1 base, J shed 0 bases, and the junction held 5 bases outside the gene matches. As DNA, the CDR3 is TGTGCCAGCAGCTTAGAATCCGGACTAGCGGGGGGCTCCTACAATGAGCAGTTCTTC. Translating gives CASSLESGLAGGSYNEQFF. Drawing the rest from reference TRBV7-9 and TRBJ2-1, the complete variable domain is DTGVSQNPRHKITKRGQNVTFRCDPISEHNRLYWYRQTLGQGPEFLTYFQNEAQLEKSRLLSDRFSAERPKGSFSTLEIQRTEQGDSAMYLCASSLESGLAGGSYNEQFFGPGTRLTVL.

The chain carries TRBV7-9 and TRBJ2-2; TRBD2 aligns across 8 bases. V gave up 5 bases and J gave up 4 bases; unmatched junction bases: 12. The CDR3 runs 17 residues. Germline lookup yields CDR1 SEHNR and CDR2 FQNEAQ (reference sequence). The CDR3: CASSQLSGSLRTGELFF. DNA of the CDR3: TGTGCCAGCAGCCAACTAAGCGGGAGTCTCCGCACCGGGGAGCTGTTTTTT. Full variable domain (rest looked up from reference TRBV7-9 and TRBJ2-2): DTGVSQNPRHKITKRGQNVTFRCDPISEHNRLYWYRQTLGQGPEFLTYFQNEAQLEKSRLLSDRFSAERPKGSFSTLEIQRTEQGDSAMYLCASSQLSGSLRTGELFFGEGSRLTVL.

The gene calls are TRBV18 and TRBJ2-7; tentatively, D is TRBD2 (5 bases). The CDR3 totals 16 residues. The germline CDR1 and CDR2 sequences are KGHSH and LQKENI. The V and J ends lost 6 bases and 2 bases respectively, with 20 bases between them. The CDR3 DNA is TGTGCCAGCTCCCGGGAAACCCGGGTCTTCACCTACGAGCAGTACTTC. This codes for CASSRETRVFTYEQYF.

Here the CDR3 reads CASSLSWGGRPGGYTF. The DNA of the CDR3 is TGTGCCAGCAGTTTATCGTGGGGGGGGCGCCCGGGGGGCTACACCTTC. This chain links TRBV27 with TRBJ1-2, with TRBD1 as a possible D gene (6 bases). This CDR3 has 16 residues. Deletions cut 0 bases from V and 8 bases from J, with 19 bases between. The germline CDR1 and CDR2 sequences are MNHEY and SMNVEV (reference sequence).

The chain joins TRBV29-1 to TRBJ1-1; 7 nucleotides align to TRBD1. This CDR3 region has 12 residues. V was clipped by 7 bases and J by 4 bases; unmatched bases: 6. CDR1 is SQVTM, CDR2 ANQGSEA, per germline. CDR3 residues: CSGSQGVTEAFF. Written as DNA, the CDR3 is TGCAGCGGTTCTCAGGGGGTCACTGAAGCTTTCTTT.

The chain links TRBV6-1 to TRBJ2-1, with D perhaps TRBD2 (5 bases). The V gene's germline CDR1 is MNHNS and CDR2 SASEGT. The CDR3 has 15 residues. The V gene lost 10 bases and the J gene lost 8 bases, with 24 bases spanning the gap. As DNA, the CDR3 is TGTGCCATTGCCCCACTAGTCGGTTTCGGCCATGAGCAGTTCTTC. It encodes CAIAPLVGFGHEQFF.

The chain couples TRBV7-3 to TRBJ1-1, with a possible D match to TRBD1 (6 bases). The V gene's germline CDR1 is SGHTA and CDR2 FQGTGA. Deletions cut 2 bases from V and 1 base from J, with 11 bases between. This CDR3 spans 15 amino acids. CDR3 DNA: TGTGCCAGCAGCTTACTCAGGGGTAAGAACACTGAAGCTTTCTTT. The encoded protein is CASSLLRGKNTEAFF.

The chain links TRBV18 to TRBJ2-5; possibly TRBD2 for D (7 bases). Trimming cost V 0 bases and J 5 bases, with 13 bases left between them. Germline values: CDR1 KGHSH, CDR2 LQKENI. The CDR3 spans 15 residues. The CDR3 reads CASSPPPGGYETQYF. The CDR3 DNA sequence: TGTGCCAGCTCACCACCCCCGGGGGGCTACGAGACCCAGTACTTC.

The gene calls are TRBV11-3 and TRBJ2-1; a weak D match, TRBD2 (5 bases). Trimming removed 4 bases at V and 0 bases at J, with 13 bases between. Germline-derived CDR1 and CDR2 are SGHNT and YENEEA. CDR3 length: 16 residues. The CDR3 spells CASSSGGGISYNEQFF. The CDR3 DNA reads TGTGCCAGCAGCTCCGGCGGAGGAATCTCCTACAATGAGCAGTTCTTC.

This clone was seen only a few times. CDR3 nucleotide sequence: TGTGCCAGCAGCAAGGCGGCCTTTAATGAAAAACTGTTTTTT. It is translated as CASSKAAFNEKLFF. The chain recombines TRBV9 with TRBJ1-4; D is ambiguous. V was cut by 4 bases and J by 4 bases, with 11 bases left in between. The germline CDR1 and CDR2 sequences are SGDLS and YYNGEE. The CDR3 contains 14 residues.